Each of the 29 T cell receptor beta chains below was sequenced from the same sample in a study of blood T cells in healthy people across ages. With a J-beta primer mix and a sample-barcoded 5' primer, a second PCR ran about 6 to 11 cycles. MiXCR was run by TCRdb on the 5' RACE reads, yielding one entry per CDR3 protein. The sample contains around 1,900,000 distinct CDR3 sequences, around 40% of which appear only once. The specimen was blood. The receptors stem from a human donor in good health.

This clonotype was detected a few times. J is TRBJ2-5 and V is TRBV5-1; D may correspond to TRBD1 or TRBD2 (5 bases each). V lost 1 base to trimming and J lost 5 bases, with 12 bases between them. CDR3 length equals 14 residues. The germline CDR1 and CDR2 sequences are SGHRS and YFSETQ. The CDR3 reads CASSLSGTGETQYF. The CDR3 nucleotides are TGCGCCAGCAGCTTGTCAGGGACCGGGGAGACCCAGTACTTC.

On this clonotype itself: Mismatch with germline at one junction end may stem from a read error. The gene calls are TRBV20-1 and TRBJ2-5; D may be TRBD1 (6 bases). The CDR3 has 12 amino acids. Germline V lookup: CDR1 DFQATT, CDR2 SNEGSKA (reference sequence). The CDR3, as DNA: TGCAGTACTAGTAGGACAGTTATAACCCAGTACTTC. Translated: CSTSRTVITQYF.

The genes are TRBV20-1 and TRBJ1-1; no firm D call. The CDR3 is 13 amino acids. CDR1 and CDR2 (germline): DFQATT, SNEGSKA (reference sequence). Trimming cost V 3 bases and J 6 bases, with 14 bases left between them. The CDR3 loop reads CSARYGRSAEAFF. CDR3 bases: TGCAGTGCTAGGTACGGACGTTCCGCTGAAGCTTTCTTT.

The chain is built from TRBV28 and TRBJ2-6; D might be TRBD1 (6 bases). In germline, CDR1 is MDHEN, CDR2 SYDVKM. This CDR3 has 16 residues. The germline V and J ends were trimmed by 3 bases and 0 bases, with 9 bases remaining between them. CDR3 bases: TGTGCCAGCAGTTTCAGGGGCATCTCTGGGGCCAACGTCCTGACTTTC. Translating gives CASSFRGISGANVLTF.

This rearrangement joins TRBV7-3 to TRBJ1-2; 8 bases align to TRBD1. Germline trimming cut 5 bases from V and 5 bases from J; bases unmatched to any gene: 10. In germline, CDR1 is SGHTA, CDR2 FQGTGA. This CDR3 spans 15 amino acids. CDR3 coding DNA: TGTGCCAGCAGCCCAGGGGGCAGGGAAGAATATGGCTACACCTTC. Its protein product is CASSPGGREEYGYTF. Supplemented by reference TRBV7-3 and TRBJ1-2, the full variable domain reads GAGVSQTPSNKVTEKGKYVELRCDPISGHTALYWYRQSLGQGPEFLIYFQGTGAADDSGLPNDRFFAVRPEGSVSTLKIQRTERGDSAVYLCASSPGGREEYGYTFGSGTRLTVV.

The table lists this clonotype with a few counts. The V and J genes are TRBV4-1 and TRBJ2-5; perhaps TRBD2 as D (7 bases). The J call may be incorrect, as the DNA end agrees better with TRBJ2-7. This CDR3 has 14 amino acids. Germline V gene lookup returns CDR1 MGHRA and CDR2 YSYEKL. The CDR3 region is CASSQAPGGHEQYF. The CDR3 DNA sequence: TGCGCCAGCAGCCAAGCGCCGGGGGGCCACGAGCAGTACTTC.

The CDR3 DNA follows: TGTGCCAGCAGCCGGGACAGGGGGCGCAATCAGCCCCAGCATTTT. This encodes CASSRDRGRNQPQHF. The chain joins TRBV12-3 or TRBV12-4 to TRBJ1-5; 12 positions agree with TRBD1. The CDR3 spans 15 residues. Trimming removed 6 bases from V and 2 bases from J; junction bases left unmatched: 2.

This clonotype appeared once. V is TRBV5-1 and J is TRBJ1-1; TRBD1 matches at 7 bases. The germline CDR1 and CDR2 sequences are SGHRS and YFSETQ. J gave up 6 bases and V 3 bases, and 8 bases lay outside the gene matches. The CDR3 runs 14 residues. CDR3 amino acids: CASSYGQAGPEAFF. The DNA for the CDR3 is TGCGCCAGCAGCTACGGACAGGCGGGCCCTGAAGCTTTCTTT.

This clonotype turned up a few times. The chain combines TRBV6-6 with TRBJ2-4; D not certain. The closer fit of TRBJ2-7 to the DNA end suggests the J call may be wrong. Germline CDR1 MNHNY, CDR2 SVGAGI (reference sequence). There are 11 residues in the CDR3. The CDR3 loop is CAHGSTYEQYF. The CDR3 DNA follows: TGTGCCCACGGGTCAACCTACGAGCAGTACTTC.

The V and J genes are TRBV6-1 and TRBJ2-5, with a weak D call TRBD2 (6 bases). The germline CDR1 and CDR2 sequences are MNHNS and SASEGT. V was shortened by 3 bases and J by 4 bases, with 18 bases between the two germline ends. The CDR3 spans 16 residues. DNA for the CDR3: TGTGCCAGCAGTGAGGGAGGATTTTTAGGAGGAGAGACCCAGTACTTC. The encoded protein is CASSEGGFLGGETQYF.

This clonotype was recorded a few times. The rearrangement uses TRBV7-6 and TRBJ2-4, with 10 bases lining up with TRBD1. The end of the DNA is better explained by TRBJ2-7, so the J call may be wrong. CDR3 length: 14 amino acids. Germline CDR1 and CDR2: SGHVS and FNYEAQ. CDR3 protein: CASSFRQGAPEQYF. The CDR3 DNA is TGTGCCAGCAGCTTTAGACAGGGGGCTCCCGAGCAGTACTTC.

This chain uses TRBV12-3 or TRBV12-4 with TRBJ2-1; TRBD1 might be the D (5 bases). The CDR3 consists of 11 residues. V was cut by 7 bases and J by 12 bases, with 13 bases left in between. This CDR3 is CASTQGSAQFF. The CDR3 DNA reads TGTGCCAGCACGCAGGGTTCTGCGCAGTTCTTC.

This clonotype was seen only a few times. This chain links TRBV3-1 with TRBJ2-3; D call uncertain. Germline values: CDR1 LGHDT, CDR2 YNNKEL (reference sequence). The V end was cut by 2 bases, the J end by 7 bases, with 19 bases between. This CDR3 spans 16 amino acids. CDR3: CASSQRAYSPLNTQYF. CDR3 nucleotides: TGTGCCAGCAGCCAACGGGCATATTCCCCTCTAAATACGCAGTATTTT.

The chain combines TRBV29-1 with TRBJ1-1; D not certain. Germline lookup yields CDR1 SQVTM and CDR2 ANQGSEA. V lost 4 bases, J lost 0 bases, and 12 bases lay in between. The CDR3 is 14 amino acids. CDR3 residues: CSVASVGLNTEAFF. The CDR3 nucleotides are TGCAGCGTTGCGAGCGTGGGGTTGAACACTGAAGCTTTCTTT. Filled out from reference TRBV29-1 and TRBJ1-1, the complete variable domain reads SAVISQKPSRDICQRGTSLTIQCQVDSQVTMMFWYRQQPGQSLTLIATANQGSEATYESGFVIDKFPISRPNLTFSTLTVSNMSPEDSSIYLCSVASVGLNTEAFFGQGTRLTVV.

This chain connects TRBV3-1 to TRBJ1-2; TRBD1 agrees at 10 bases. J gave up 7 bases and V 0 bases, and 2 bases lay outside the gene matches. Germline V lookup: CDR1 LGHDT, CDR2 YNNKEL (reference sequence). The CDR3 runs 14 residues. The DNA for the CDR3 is TGTGCCAGCAGCCAAGAAGACAGGGGGCCTGGCTACACCTTC. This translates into CASSQEDRGPGYTF.

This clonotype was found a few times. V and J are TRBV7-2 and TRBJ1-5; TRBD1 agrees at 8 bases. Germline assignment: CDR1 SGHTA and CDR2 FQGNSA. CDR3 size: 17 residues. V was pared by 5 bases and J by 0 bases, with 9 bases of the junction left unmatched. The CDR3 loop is CASSTQTGAYSNQPQHF. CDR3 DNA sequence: TGTGCCAGCAGCACCCAGACAGGGGCCTATAGCAATCAGCCCCAGCATTTT.

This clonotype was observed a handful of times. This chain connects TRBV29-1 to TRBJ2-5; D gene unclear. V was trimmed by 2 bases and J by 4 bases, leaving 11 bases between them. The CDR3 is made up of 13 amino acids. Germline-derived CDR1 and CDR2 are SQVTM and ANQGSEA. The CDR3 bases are TGCAGCGTTGAACTACATTCCCGAGAGACCCAGTACTTC. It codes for CSVELHSRETQYF.

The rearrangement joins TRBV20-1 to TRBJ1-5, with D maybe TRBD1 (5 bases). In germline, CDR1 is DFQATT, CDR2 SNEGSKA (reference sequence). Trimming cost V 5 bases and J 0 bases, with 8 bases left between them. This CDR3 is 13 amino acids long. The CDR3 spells CSAGTYSNQPQHF. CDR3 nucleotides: TGCAGTGCTGGGACTTATAGCAATCAGCCCCAGCATTTT.

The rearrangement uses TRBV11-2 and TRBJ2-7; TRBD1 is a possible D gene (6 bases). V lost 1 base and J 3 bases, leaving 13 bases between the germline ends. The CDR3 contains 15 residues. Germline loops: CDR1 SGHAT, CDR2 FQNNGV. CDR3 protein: CASSLAPSDSYEQYF. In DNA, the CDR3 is TGTGCCAGCAGCTTAGCCCCTTCGGACAGCTACGAGCAGTACTTC.

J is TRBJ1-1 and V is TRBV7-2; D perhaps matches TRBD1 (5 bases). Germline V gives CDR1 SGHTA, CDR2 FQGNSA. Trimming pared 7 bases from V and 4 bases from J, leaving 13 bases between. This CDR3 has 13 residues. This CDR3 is CASKLQGGTEAFF. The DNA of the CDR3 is TGTGCCAGCAAGCTTCAGGGTGGCACTGAAGCTTTCTTT.

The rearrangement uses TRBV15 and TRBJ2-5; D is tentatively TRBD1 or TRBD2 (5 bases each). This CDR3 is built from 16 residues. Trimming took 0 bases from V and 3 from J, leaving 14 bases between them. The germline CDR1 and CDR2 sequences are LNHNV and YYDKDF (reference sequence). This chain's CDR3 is CATSRDLSGTEETQYF. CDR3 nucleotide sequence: TGTGCCACCAGCAGAGATCTATCAGGGACCGAAGAGACCCAGTACTTC.

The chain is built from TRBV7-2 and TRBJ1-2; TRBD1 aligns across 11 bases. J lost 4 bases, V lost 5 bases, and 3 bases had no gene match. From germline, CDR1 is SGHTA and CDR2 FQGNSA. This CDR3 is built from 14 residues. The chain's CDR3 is CASSMGQGVYGYTF. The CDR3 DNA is TGTGCCAGCAGCATGGGACAGGGGGTCTATGGCTACACCTTC.

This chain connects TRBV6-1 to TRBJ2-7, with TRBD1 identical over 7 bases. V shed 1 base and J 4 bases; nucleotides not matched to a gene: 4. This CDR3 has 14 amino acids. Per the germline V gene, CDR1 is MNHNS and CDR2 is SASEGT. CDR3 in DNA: TGTGCCAGCAGTGAAGGGGACAGCCCTTACGAGCAGTACTTC. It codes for CASSEGDSPYEQYF.

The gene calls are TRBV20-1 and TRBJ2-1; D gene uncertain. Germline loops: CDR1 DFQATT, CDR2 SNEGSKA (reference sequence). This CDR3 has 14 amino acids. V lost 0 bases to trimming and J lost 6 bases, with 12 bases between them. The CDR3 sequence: CSARDVGRPNEQFF. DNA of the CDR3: TGCAGTGCTAGAGATGTAGGACGCCCCAATGAGCAGTTCTTC.

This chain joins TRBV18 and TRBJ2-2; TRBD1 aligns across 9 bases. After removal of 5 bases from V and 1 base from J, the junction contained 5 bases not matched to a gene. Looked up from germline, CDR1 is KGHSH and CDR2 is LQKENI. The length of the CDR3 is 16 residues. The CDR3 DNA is TGTGCCAGCTCAAAGTGGACAGGGGAGAACACCGGGGAGCTGTTTTTT. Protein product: CASSKWTGENTGELFF.

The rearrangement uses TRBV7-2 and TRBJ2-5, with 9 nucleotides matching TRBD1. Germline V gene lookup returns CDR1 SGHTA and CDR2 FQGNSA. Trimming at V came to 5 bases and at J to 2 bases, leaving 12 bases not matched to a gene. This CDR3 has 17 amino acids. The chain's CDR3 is CASSPGGGTGRQETQYF. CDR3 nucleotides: TGTGCCAGCAGCCCAGGAGGGGGGACAGGGCGACAAGAGACCCAGTACTTC.

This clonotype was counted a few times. In DNA, the CDR3 is TGTGCCAGCAGAGCGGGTGGAACAGGGAGCGGCTATGGCTACACCTTC. Encoded protein: CASRAGGTGSGYGYTF. The rearrangement joins TRBV6-5 to TRBJ1-2; D possibly corresponds to TRBD1 (6 bases). The CDR3 runs to 16 residues. Trimming took 6 bases from V and 4 from J, leaving 21 bases between them. Germline V gives CDR1 MNHEY, CDR2 SVGAGI.

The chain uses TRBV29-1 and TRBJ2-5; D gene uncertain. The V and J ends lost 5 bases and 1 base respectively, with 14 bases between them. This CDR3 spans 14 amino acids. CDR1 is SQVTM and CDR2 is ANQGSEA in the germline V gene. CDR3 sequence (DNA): TGCAGCGTTTCCCGGGCCCTCCTCCAAGAGACCCAGTACTTC. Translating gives CSVSRALLQETQYF.

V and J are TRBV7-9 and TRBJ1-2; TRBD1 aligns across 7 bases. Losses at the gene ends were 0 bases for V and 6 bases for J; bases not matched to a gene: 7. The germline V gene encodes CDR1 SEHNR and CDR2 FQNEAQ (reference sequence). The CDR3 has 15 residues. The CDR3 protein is CASSLALGTADGYTF. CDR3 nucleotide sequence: TGTGCCAGCAGCTTAGCCTTGGGGACAGCTGATGGCTACACCTTC.